This TCR beta chain was identified during a study of blood T cell repertoires in COVID-19. Study information: The study drew acute and convalescent COVID-19 samples from the United States, Italy and Spain. In each case, the material was cDNA or gDNA derived from T cells, B-cell-depleted T cells, or PBMCs.

CDR1 is DFQATT and CDR2 is SNEGSKA in the germline V gene (reference sequence). The trim removed 3 bases at V and 7 bases at J, leaving 13 bases unmatched. The CDR3 is made up of 15 amino acids. Authors' analysis steps: Using reference gene primer amplification, nucleated cell counts were estimated. Clones were read by immunoSEQ multiplex PCR, and TCRdb kept only the in-frame ones, dropping some. The DNA was the basis for D and trimming; V, J and clone size are from that table. The data show about 120,000 clones, approximately 80% seen once. The gene calls are TRBV20-1 and TRBJ2-5; TRBD1 matches at 8 bases. The clonotype originates from a man aged 65-85 years with acute or convalescent COVID-19. Sample: peripheral blood. In DNA form, the CDR3 reads TGCAGTGCTAGTAGTGACAGGGGCGCCGAAGGGACCCAGTACTTC. Amino acids: CSASSDRGAEGTQYF.